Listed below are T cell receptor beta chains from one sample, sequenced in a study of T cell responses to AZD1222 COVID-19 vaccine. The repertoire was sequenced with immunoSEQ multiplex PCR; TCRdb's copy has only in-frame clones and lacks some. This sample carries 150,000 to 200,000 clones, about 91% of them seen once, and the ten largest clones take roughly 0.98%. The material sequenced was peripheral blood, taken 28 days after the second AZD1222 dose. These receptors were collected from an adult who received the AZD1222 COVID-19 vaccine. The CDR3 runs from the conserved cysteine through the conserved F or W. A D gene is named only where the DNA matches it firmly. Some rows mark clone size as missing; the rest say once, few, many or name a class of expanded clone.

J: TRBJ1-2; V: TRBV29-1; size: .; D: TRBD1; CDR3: CSVEWGRGQGGYTF; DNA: TGCAGCGTTGAATGGGGCAGGGGGCAGGGAGGCTACACCTTC
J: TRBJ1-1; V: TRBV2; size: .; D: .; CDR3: CASSELDGNTEAFF; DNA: TGTGCCAGCAGTGAATTGGACGGGAACACTGAAGCTTTCTTT
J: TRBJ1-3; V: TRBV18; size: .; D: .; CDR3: CASSPLDGPSGNTIYF; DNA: TGTGCCAGCTCACCTTTGGACGGCCCCTCTGGAAACACCATATATTTT
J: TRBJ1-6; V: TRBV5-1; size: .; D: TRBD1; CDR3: CASSLGTGANSPLHF; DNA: TGCGCCAGCAGCTTGGGGACAGGGGCTAATTCACCCCTCCACTTT
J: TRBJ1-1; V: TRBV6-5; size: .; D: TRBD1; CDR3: CASSHDRGQNTEAFF; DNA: TGTGCCAGCAGTCACGACAGGGGGCAGAACACTGAAGCTTTCTTT
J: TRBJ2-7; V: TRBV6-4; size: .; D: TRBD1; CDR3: CASSETGGENEQYF; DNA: TGTGCCAGCAGTGAGACAGGGGGAGAGAACGAGCAGTACTTC
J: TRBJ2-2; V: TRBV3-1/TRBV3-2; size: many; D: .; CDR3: CASSQVRFTGELFF; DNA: TGTGCCAGCAGCCAAGTACGGTTCACCGGGGAGCTGTTTTTT
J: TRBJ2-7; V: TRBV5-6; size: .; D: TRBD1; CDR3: CASSFRDRGYYEQYF; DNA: TGTGCCAGCAGCTTCAGGGACAGGGGCTACTACGAGCAGTACTTC
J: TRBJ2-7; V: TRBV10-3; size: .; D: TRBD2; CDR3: CATKTGGEVYEQYF; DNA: TGTGCCACCAAAACGGGAGGGGAAGTCTACGAGCAGTACTTC
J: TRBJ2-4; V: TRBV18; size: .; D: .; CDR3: CASSPLGVETKNIQYF; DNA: TGTGCCAGCTCACCACTAGGGGTCGAGACCAAAAACATTCAGTACTTC
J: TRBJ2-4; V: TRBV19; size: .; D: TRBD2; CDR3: CASSMGGWTGGIQYF; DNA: TGTGCCAGTAGTATGGGAGGATGGACGGGAGGCATTCAGTACTTC
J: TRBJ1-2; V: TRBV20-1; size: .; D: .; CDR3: CSASIQGGYTF; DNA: TGCAGTGCTAGCATCCAGGGTGGCTACACCTTC
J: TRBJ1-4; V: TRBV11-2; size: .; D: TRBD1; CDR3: CASSRDRGTEKLFF; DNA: TGTGCCAGCAGCCGGGACAGGGGGACTGAAAAACTGTTTTTT
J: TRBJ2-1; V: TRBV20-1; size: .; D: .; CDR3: CSASNTGNPYNEQFF; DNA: TGCAGTGCTAGTAATACAGGGAATCCCTACAATGAGCAGTTCTTC
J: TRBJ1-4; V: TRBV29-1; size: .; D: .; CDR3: CSAYREVGKLFF; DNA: TGCAGCGCGTACAGGGAAGTGGGAAAACTGTTTTTT
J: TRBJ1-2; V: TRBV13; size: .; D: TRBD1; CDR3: CASSYHLQQGVYGYTF; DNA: TGTGCCAGCAGCTACCACCTCCAGCAGGGGGTCTATGGCTACACCTTC
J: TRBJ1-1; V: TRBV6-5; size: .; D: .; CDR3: CASSYWENTEAFF; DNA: TGTGCCAGCAGTTACTGGGAGAACACTGAAGCTTTCTTT
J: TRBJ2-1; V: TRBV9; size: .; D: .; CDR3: CASSVEGRAYNEQFF; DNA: TGTGCCAGCAGCGTCGAGGGGCGAGCCTACAATGAGCAGTTCTTC
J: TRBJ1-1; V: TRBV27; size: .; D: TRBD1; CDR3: CASSFRDRGSVEAFF; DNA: TGTGCCAGCAGTTTTCGGGACAGGGGGTCTGTTGAAGCTTTCTTT
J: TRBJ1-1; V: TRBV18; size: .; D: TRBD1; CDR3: CASSPTSGQREAFF; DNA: TGTGCCAGCTCGCCTACTTCGGGACAGCGTGAAGCTTTCTTT
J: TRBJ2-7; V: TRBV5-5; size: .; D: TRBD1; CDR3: CASSSVRTGVYYEQYF; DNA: TGTGCCAGCAGCTCCGTAAGGACAGGGGTGTACTACGAGCAGTACTTC
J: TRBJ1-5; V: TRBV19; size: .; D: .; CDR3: CASSVQGTDSNQPQHF; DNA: TGTGCCAGTAGTGTCCAGGGTACGGATAGCAATCAGCCCCAGCATTTT
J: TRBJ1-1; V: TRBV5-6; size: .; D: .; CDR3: CASSLMGERSTEAFF; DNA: TGTGCCAGCAGCTTAATGGGGGAAAGGAGCACTGAAGCTTTCTTT
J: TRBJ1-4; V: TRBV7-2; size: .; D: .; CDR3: CASSLVLGKLFF; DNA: TGTGCCAGCAGCTTAGTGTTGGGAAAACTGTTTTTT
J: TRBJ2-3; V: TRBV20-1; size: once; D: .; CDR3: CSARKGGTQYF; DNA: TGCAGTGCTAGAAAAGGGGGTACGCAGTATTTT
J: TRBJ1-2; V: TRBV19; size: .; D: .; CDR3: CASSIPHNKQYGYTF; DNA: TGTGCCAGTAGTATACCTCACAACAAACAGTATGGCTACACCTTC
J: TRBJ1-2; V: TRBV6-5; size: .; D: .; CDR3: CASSQEGPYGYTF; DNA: TGTGCCAGCAGCCAGGAGGGGCCCTATGGCTACACCTTC
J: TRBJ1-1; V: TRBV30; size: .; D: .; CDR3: CAWSVGGWGTEAFF; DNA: TGTGCCTGGAGTGTAGGAGGGTGGGGCACTGAAGCTTTCTTT
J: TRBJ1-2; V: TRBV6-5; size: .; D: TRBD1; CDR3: CASSTGTVTYGYTF; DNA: TGTGCCAGCAGTACCGGGACAGTTACATATGGCTACACCTTC